This T cell receptor beta chain derives from a study of blood T cell repertoires in COVID-19. Measured with immunoSEQ multiplex PCR; TCRdb has only the in-frame clones, and not every one. The sample holds some 38,000 clones; around 80% are singletons and the top ten take roughly a sixth. Germline-derived CDR1 and CDR2 are GTSNPN and SVGIG (reference sequence). With 3 bases removed from V and 1 base from J, the gap between germline ends came to 10 bases. CDR3 size: 13 residues. The chain couples TRBV30 to TRBJ2-7; a possible D gene is TRBD2 (5 bases). Input material: peripheral blood. The receptor was derived from a man in his sixties or seventies with acute or convalescent COVID-19. CDR3 sequence: CAWSAGGSYEQYF. In DNA form, the CDR3 reads TGTGCCTGGAGCGCGGGCGGGTCCTACGAGCAGTACTTC.